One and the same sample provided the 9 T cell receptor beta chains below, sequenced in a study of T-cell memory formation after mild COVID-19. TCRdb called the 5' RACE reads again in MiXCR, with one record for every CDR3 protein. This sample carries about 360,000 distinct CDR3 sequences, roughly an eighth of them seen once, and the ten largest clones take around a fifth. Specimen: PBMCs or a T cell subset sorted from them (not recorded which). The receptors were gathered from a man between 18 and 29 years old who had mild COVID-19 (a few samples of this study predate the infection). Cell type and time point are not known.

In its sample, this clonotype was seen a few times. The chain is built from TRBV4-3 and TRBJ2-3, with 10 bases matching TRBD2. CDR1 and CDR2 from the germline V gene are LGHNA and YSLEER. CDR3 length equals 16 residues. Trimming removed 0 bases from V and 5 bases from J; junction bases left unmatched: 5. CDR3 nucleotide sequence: TGCGCCAGCAGCCAAGATCTCCGACTAGCGGGAGATACGCAGTATTTT. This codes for CASSQDLRLAGDTQYF.

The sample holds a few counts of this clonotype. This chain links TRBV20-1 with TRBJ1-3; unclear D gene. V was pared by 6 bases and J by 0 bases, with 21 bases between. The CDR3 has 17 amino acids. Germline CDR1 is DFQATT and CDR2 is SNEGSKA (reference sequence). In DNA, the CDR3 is TGCAGTGCCTCCGGCGGCCGGGAGCGTCACTCTGGAAACACCATATATTTT. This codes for CSASGGRERHSGNTIYF.

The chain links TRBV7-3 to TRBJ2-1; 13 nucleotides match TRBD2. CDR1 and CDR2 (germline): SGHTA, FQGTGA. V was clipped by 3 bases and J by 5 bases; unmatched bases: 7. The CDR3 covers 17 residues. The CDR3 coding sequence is TGTGCCAGCAGCTTTTTGGGGACTAGCGGGATCGACAATGAGCAGTTCTTC. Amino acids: CASSFLGTSGIDNEQFF.

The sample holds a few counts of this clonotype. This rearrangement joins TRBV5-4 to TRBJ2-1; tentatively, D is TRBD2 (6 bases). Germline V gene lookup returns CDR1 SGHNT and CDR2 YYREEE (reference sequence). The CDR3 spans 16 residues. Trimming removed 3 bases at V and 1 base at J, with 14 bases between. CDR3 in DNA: TGTGCCAGCAGCTCGAAGGGGAGGTTGTCCTACAATGAGCAGTTCTTC. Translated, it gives CASSSKGRLSYNEQFF.

CDR3 sequence (DNA): TGTGCCTGGAGTAGGGGATCGGGAGAGACCCAGTACTTC. Amino acids: CAWSRGSGETQYF. The V and J genes are TRBV30 and TRBJ2-5; D might be TRBD1 (5 bases). Trimming took off 2 bases at V and 4 bases at J, with 11 bases between the two ends. CDR3 size: 13 residues. Looked up from germline, CDR1 is GTSNPN and CDR2 is SVGIG (reference sequence).

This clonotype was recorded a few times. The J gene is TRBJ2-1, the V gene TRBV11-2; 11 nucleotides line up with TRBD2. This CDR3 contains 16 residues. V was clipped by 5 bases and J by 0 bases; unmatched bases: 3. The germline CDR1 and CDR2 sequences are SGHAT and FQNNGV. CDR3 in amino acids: CASSHSGGDSYNEQFF. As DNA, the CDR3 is TGTGCCAGCAGCCATAGCGGGGGGGACTCCTACAATGAGCAGTTCTTC.

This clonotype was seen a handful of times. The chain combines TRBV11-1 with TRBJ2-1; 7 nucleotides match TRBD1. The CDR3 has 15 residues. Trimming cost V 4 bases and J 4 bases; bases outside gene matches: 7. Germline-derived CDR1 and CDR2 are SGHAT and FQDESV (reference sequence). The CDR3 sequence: CASSSTGETYNEQFF. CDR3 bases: TGTGCCAGCAGCTCCACAGGGGAAACGTACAATGAGCAGTTCTTC. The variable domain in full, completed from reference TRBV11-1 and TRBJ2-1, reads EAEVAQSPRYKITEKSQAVAFWCDPISGHATLYWYRQILGQGPELLVQFQDESVVDDSQLPKDRFSAERLKGVDSTLKIQPAELGDSAMYLCASSSTGETYNEQFFGPGTRLTVL.

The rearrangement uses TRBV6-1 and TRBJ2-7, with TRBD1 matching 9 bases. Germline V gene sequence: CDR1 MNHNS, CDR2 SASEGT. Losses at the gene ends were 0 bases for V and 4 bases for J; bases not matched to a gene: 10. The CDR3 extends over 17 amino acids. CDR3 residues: CASSEALGTGILYEQYF. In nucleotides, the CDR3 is TGTGCCAGCAGTGAAGCGCTGGGGACAGGGATCTTATACGAGCAGTACTTC.

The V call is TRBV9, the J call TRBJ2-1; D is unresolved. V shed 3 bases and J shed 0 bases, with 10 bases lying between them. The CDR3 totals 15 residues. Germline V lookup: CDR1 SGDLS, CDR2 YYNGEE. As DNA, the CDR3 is TGTGCCAGCAGCGCGTACGTTAGCTCCTACAATGAGCAGTTCTTC. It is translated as CASSAYVSSYNEQFF.